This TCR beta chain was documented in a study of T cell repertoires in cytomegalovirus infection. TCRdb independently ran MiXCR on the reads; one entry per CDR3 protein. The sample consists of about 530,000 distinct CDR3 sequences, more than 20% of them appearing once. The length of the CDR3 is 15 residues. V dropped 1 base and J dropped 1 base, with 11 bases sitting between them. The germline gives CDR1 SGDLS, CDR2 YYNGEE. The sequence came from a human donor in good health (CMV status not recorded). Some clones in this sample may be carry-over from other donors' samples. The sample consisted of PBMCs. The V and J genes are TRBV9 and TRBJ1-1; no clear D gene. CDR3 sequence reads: CASSVSGGANTEAFF. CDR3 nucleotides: TGTGCCAGCAGCGTATCGGGTGGCGCGAACACTGAAGCTTTCTTT.